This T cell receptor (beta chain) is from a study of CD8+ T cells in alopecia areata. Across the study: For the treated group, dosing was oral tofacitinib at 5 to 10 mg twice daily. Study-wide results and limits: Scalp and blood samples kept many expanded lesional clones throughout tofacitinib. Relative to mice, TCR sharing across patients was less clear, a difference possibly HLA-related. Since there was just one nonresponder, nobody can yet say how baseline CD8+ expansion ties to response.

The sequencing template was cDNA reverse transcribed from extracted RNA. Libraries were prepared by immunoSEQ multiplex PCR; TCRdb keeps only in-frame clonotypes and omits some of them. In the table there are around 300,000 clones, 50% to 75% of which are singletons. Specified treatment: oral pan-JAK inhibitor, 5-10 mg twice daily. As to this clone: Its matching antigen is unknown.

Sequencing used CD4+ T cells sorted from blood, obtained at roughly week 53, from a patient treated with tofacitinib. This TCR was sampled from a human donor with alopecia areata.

CDR3 nucleotide sequence: TGTGCCAGCAGCGTAGCTTGGGGGATACAAGAGACCCAGTACTTC. This codes for CASSVAWGIQETQYF. This chain links TRBV9 with TRBJ2-5; D possibly matches TRBD1 or TRBD2 (5 bases each). Trimming left V 0 bases short and J 2 bases short, with 11 bases between. The V gene's germline CDR1 is SGDLS and CDR2 YYNGEE. This CDR3 has 15 amino acids. The full variable domain, with the rest looked up from reference TRBV9 and TRBJ2-5, is DSGVTQTPKHLITATGQRVTLRCSPRSGDLSVYWYQQSLDQGLQFLIQYYNGEERAKGNILERFSAQQFPDLHSELNLSSLELGDSALYFCASSVAWGIQETQYFGPGTRLLVL.